What follows describes a single T cell receptor beta chain. Its antigen is not known. Repertoires were generated with immunoSEQ multiplex PCR, while TCRdb's copy carries only in-frame clones and drops some. The sample includes around 84,000 clones, approximately 84% of them seen just once. The sample originates from a study of memory CD4+ T cells and cytomegalovirus serostatus. General study results and limits: Median bootstrapped AUC for CMV status was just under 0.97 originally, less than 0.93 US-trained.

The sort gate was single viable CD3+CD4+CD8-CD45RO+ cells for memory CD4+ T cells. V lost 0 bases and J 4 bases, leaving 13 bases between the germline ends. CDR1 and CDR2 (germline): LNHNV, YYDKDF (reference sequence). The CDR3 extends over 17 amino acids. The source is an adult in good health and CMV-seronegative. The sequenced material came from memory CD4+ T cells from blood. The chain carries TRBV15 and TRBJ2-6; TRBD2 is a possible D gene (5 bases). CDR3 protein: CATSREGSGVGANVLTF. CDR3 DNA: TGTGCCACCAGCAGAGAAGGCTCCGGGGTCGGGGCCAACGTCCTGACTTTC.